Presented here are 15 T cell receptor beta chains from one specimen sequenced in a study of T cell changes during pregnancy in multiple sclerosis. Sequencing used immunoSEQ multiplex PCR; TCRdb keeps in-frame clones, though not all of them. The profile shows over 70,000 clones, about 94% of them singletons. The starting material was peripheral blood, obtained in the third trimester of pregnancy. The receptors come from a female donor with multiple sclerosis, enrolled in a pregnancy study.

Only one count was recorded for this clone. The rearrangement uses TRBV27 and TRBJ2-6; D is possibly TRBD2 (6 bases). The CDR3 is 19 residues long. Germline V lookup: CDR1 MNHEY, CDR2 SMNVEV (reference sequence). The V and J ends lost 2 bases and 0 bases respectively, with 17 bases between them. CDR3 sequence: CASSLMASAVNSGANVLTF. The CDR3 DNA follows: TGTGCCAGCAGTTTAATGGCTAGCGCGGTAAACTCTGGGGCCAACGTCCTGACTTTC.

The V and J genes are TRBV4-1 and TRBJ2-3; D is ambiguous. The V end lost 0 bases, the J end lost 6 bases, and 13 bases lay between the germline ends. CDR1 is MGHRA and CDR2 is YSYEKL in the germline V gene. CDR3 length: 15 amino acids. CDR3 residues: CASSQEEHELDTQYF. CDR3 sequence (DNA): TGCGCCAGCAGCCAAGAAGAGCACGAGTTGGATACGCAGTATTTT.

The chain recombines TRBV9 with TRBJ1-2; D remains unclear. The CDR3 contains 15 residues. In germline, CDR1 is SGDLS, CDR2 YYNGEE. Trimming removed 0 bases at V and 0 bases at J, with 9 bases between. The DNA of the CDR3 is TGTGCCAGCAGCGTAGGAGTCAGGTCTAACTATGGCTACACCTTC. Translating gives CASSVGVRSNYGYTF.

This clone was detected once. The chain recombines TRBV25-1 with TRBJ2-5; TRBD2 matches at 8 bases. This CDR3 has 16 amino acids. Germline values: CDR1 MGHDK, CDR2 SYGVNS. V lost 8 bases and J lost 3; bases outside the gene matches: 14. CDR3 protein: CASCGPGLGHEETQYF. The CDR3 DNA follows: TGTGCCAGCTGCGGCCCGGGACTAGGTCACGAAGAGACCCAGTACTTC.

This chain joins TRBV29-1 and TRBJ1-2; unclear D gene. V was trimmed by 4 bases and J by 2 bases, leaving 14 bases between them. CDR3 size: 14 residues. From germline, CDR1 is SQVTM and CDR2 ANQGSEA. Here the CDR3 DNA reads TGCAGCGTTGTTGGGCAGGAAGACAACTATGGCTACACCTTC. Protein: CSVVGQEDNYGYTF.

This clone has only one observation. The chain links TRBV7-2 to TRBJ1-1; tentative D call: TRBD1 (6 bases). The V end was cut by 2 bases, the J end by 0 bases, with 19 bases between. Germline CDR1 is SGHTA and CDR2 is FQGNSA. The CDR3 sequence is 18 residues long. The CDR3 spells CASSLRAGTGRLNTEAFF. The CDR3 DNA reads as TGTGCCAGCAGCTTAAGGGCCGGTACAGGGAGATTGAACACTGAAGCTTTCTTT.

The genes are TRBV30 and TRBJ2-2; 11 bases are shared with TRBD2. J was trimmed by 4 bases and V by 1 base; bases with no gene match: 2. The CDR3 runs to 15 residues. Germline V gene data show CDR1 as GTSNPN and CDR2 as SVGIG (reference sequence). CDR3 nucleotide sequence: TGTGCCTGGAGTGAAGGACTAGCGGGCACCGGGGAGCTGTTTTTT. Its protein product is CAWSEGLAGTGELFF.

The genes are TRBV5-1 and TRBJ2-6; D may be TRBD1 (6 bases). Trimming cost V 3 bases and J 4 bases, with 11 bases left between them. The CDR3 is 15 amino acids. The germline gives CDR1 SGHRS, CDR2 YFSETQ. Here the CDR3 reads CASSSAGAGANVLTF. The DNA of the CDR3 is TGCGCCAGCAGCTCCGCAGGGGCCGGGGCCAACGTCCTGACTTTC.

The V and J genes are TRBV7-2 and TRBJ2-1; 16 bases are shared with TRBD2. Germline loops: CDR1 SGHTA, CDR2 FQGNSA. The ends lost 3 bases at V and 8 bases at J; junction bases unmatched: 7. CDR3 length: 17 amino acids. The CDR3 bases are TGTGCCAGCAGCTTGGGACTAGCGGGAGGGCCTCAGGATGAGCAGTTCTTC. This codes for CASSLGLAGGPQDEQFF.

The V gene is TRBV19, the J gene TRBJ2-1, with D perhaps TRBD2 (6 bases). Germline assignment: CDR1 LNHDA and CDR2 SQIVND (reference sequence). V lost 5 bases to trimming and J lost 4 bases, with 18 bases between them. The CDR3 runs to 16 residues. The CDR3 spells CASSPPRRERYNEQFF. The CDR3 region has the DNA TGTGCCAGTAGTCCGCCTAGGAGGGAAAGGTACAATGAGCAGTTCTTC.

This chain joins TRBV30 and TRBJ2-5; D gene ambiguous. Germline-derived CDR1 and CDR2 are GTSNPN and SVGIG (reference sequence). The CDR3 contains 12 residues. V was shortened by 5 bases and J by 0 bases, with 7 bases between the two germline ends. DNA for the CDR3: TGTGCCTGGGGCAGAAACCAAGAGACCCAGTACTTC. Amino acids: CAWGRNQETQYF.

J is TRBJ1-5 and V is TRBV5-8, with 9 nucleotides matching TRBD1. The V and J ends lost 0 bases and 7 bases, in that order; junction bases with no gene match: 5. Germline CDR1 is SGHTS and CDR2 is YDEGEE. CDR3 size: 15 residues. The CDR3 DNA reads TGTGCCAGCAGCTTGGGAACAGGGGGCCGACAGCCCCAGCATTTT. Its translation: CASSLGTGGRQPQHF.

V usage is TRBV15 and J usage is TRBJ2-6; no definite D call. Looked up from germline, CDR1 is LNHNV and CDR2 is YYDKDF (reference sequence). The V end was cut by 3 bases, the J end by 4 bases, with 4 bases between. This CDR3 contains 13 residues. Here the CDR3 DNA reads TGTGCCACCAGCAGTGCGGGGGCCAACGTCCTGACTTTC. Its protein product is CATSSAGANVLTF.

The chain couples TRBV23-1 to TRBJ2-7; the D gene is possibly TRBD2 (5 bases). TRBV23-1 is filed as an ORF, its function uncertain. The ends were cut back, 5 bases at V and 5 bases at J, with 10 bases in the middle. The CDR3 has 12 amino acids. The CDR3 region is CASSSSFHEQYF. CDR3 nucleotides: TGCGCCAGCAGTTCTAGCTTCCACGAGCAGTACTTC.

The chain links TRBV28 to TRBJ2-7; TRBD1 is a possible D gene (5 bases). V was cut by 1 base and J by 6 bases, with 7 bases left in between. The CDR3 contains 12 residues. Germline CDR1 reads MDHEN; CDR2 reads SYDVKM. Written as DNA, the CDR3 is TGTGCCAGCAGTTTATCAGGGTCCGAGCAGTACTTC. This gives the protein CASSLSGSEQYF.